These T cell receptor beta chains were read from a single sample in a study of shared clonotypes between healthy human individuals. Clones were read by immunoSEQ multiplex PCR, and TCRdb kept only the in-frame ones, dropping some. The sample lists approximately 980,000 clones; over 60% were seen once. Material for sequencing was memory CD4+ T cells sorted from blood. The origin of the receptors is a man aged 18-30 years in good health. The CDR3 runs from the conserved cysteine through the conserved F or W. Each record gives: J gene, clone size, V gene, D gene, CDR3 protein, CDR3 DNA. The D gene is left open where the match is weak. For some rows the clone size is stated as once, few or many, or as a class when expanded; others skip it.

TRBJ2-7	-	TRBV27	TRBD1	CASRPGQVSYEQYF	TGTGCCAGCAGACCGGGACAGGTCTCCTACGAGCAGTACTTC
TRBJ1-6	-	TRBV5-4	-	CASGPDSTSPLHF	TGTGCCAGCGGGCCGGACAGTACTTCACCCCTCCACTTT
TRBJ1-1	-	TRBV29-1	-	CSVVTARAFF	TGCAGCGTTGTGACGGCAAGAGCTTTCTTT
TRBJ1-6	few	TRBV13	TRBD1	CASSSGQGYNSPLHF	TGTGCCAGCAGCTCGGGACAGGGGTATAATTCACCCCTCCACTTT
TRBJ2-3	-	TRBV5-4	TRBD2	CASSLASGGADTQYF	TGTGCCAGCAGCTTGGCTAGCGGGGGGGCAGATACGCAGTATTTT
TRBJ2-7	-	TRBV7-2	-	CASSLVGRDYEQYF	TGTGCCAGCAGCTTAGTCGGGAGAGACTACGAGCAGTACTTC
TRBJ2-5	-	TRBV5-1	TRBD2	CASSPGVLAGGTETQYF	TGCGCCAGCAGCCCTGGGGTCCTAGCGGGAGGAACGGAGACCCAGTACTTC
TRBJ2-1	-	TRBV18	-	CASSQTSTGLYNEQFF	TGTGCCAGCTCACAAACCTCGACAGGACTTTACAATGAGCAGTTCTTC
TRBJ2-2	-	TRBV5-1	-	CASSPAAVDTGELFF	TGCGCCAGCAGCCCAGCAGCGGTGGACACCGGGGAGCTGTTTTTT
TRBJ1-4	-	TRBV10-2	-	CASSDVLSNEKLFF	TGCGCCAGCAGTGACGTACTTTCTAATGAAAAACTGTTTTTT
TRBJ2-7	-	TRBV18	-	CASSPAPGSYEQYF	TGTGCCAGCTCACCAGCACCGGGCTCCTACGAGCAGTACTTC
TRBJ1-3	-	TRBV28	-	CASTPGGPISGNTIYF	TGTGCCAGCACCCCGGGGGGGCCCATCTCTGGAAACACCATATATTTT
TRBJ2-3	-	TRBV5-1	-	CASSLQTGTDTQYF	TGCGCCAGCAGCTTACAGACGGGCACAGATACGCAGTATTTT
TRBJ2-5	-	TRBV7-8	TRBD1	CASSLIRGRGPETQYF	TGTGCCAGCAGCTTAATTCGAGGCAGGGGGCCGGAGACCCAGTACTTC
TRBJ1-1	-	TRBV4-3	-	CASSPLPGTEAFF	TGCGCCAGCAGCCCCCTTCCGGGAACTGAAGCTTTCTTT
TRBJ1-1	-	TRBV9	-	CASSVSGMNTEAFF	TGTGCCAGCAGCGTCAGTGGGATGAACACTGAAGCTTTCTTT
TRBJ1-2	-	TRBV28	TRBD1	CASTAGQARGYTF	TGTGCCAGCACGGCGGGACAGGCGAGGGGCTACACCTTC
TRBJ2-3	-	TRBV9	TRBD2	CASSVGEGGGTDTQYF	TGTGCCAGCAGCGTAGGGGAGGGCGGGGGGACAGATACGCAGTATTTT
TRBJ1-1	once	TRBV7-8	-	CASRFARVGNTEAFF	TGTGCCAGCAGATTCGCGCGGGTCGGGAACACTGAAGCTTTCTTT
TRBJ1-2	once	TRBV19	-	CASSISDQLYGYTF	TGTGCCAGTAGTATAAGTGATCAGCTGTATGGCTACACCTTC
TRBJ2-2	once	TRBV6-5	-	CASSYLYSSNTGELFF	TGTGCCAGCAGTTACCTCTATTCTTCGAACACCGGGGAGCTGTTTTTT
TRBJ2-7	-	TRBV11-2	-	CASSLGANSYEQYF	TGTGCCAGCAGCCTGGGGGCCAACTCCTACGAGCAGTACTTC
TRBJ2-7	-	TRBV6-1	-	CASRGNEQYF	TGTGCCAGCAGGGGGAACGAGCAGTACTTC
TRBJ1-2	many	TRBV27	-	CASYGYLYGYTF	TGTGCCAGCTACGGTTACCTCTATGGCTACACCTTC
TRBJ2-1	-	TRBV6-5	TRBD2	CASNDPRGGNEQFF	TGTGCCAGCAACGACCCCCGGGGGGGTAATGAGCAGTTCTTC
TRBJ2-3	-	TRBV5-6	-	CASSFGGGGTDTQYF	TGTGCCAGCAGCTTTGGGGGGGGCGGCACAGATACGCAGTATTTT
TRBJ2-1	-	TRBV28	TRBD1	CASRPSAGTGIPEQFF	TGTGCCAGCAGGCCGTCGGCCGGGACAGGGATACCTGAGCAGTTCTTC
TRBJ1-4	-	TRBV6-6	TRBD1	CASSPGTVNEKLFF	TGTGCCAGCAGTCCGGGGACAGTTAATGAAAAACTGTTTTTT
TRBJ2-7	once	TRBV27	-	CASSLAGYAYEQYF	TGTGCCAGCAGCTTGGCGGGGTATGCCTACGAGCAGTACTTC
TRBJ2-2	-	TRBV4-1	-	CASSPLPSRPQSTGELFF	TGCGCCAGCAGCCCCTTGCCCAGCCGGCCCCAATCCACCGGGGAGCTGTTTTTT
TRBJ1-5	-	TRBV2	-	CASSGEPSNQPQHF	TGTGCCAGCAGTGGTGAGCCCAGTAATCAGCCCCAGCATTTT
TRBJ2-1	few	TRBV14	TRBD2	CASSRYLAGEPYNEQFF	TGTGCCAGCAGCCGTTATTTAGCGGGAGAACCCTACAATGAGCAGTTCTTC
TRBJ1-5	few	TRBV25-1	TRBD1	CASSVTGDGQPQHF	TGTGCCAGCAGTGTGACAGGGGATGGTCAGCCCCAGCATTTT
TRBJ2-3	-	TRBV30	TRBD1	CAWDRGRASSTDTQYF	TGTGCCTGGGACAGGGGGCGGGCCTCCTCCACAGATACGCAGTATTTT
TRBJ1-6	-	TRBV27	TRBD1	CASSPRTGYNSPLHF	TGTGCCAGCAGCCCTAGGACAGGCTATAATTCACCCCTCCACTTT
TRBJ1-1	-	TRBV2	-	CASSSLGANTEAFF	TGTGCCAGCTCGTCCTTGGGGGCAAACACTGAAGCTTTCTTT
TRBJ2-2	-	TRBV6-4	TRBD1	CASSDYGTANTGELFF	TGTGCCAGCAGTGACTACGGGACAGCGAACACCGGGGAGCTGTTTTTT
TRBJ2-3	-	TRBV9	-	CASSVVASLTDTQYF	TGTGCCAGCAGCGTAGTCGCAAGCCTCACAGATACGCAGTATTTT
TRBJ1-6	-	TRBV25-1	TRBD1	CASSDTGQGTPLHF	TGTGCCAGCAGTGATACGGGACAGGGGACACCCCTCCACTTT
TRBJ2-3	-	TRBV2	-	CASTSGGGYTDTQYF	TGTGCCAGCACTAGTGGCGGGGGCTACACAGATACGCAGTATTTT
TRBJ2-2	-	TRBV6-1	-	CASSEVGNTGELFF	TGTGCCAGCAGTGAAGTGGGGAACACCGGGGAGCTGTTTTTT
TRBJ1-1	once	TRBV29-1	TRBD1	CSYTQGGNTEAFF	TGCAGCTACACCCAGGGGGGGAACACTGAAGCTTTCTTT
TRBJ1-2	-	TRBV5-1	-	CASSLEGQAGYTF	TGCGCCAGCAGCTTGGAGGGTCAAGCTGGCTACACCTTC
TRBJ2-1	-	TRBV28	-	CASRETGREQFF	TGTGCCAGCAGAGAAACAGGGAGGGAGCAGTTCTTC
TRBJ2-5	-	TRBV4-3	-	CASSQDFGGRGETQYF	TGCGCCAGCAGCCAAGATTTCGGTGGCAGAGGGGAGACCCAGTACTTC
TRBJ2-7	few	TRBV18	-	CASSPRGESYEQYF	TGTGCCAGCTCACCACGGGGCGAGTCCTACGAGCAGTACTTC
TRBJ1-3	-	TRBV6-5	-	CASSDVGGSGNTIYF	TGTGCCAGCAGCGACGTGGGGGGCTCTGGAAACACCATATATTTT
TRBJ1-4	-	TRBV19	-	CASSIDPERNEKLFF	TGTGCCAGTAGTATAGATCCGGAGAGAAATGAAAAACTGTTTTTT
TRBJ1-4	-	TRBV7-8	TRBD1	CASSVTGQPNEKLFF	TGTGCCAGCAGCGTTACGGGACAGCCCAATGAAAAACTGTTTTTT
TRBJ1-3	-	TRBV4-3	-	CASSQDPGAGNTIYF	TGCGCCAGCAGCCAAGATCCGGGGGCTGGAAACACCATATATTTT
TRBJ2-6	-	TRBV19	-	CASSIVSSGANVLTF	TGTGCCAGTAGTATAGTGAGCTCTGGGGCCAACGTCCTGACTTTC
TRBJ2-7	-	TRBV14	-	CASSQDPPRQYF	TGTGCCAGCAGCCAAGATCCCCCACGGCAGTACTTC
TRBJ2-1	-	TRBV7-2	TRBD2	CASSFPLAGVNEQFF	TGTGCCAGCAGCTTTCCACTAGCGGGAGTTAATGAGCAGTTCTTC
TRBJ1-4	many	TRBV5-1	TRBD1	CASSLRQGASATNEKLFF	TGCGCCAGCAGCTTAAGACAGGGGGCCTCTGCAACTAATGAAAAACTGTTTTTT
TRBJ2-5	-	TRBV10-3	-	CAISGKGQETQYF	TGTGCCATCAGTGGGAAAGGGCAAGAGACCCAGTACTTC
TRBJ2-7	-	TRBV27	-	CASSFKPSSYEQYF	TGTGCCAGCAGTTTCAAGCCTAGCTCCTACGAGCAGTACTTC
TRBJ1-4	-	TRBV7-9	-	CASSWGQGLEKLFF	TGTGCCAGCAGCTGGGGGCAGGGTTTGGAAAAACTGTTTTTT
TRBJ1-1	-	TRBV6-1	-	CASSEDWTRHTEAFF	TGTGCCAGCAGTGAAGACTGGACACGTCACACTGAAGCTTTCTTT
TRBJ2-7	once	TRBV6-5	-	CASSYQRTAFYEQYF	TGTGCCAGCAGTTACCAAAGGACCGCCTTTTACGAGCAGTACTTC